This T cell receptor (beta chain) was retrieved from a study of Graves' ophthalmopathy and Graves' hyperthyroidism. Transcripts of RNA were the source for amplifying TCR beta CDR3 regions. The first round was an RT-PCR with HTBI primers, and the second round was a multiplex PCR. TCRdb recomputed calls from the multiplex PCR reads with MiXCR, one row per CDR3 protein. The profile covers about 500,000 distinct CDR3 sequences, with over 13% appearing a single time and roughly 10% taken by the ten largest. Many counts were recorded for this clonotype. Germline CDR1 and CDR2: MNHEY and SVGAGI. V was clipped by 6 bases and J by 4 bases; unmatched bases: 8. This CDR3 region has 14 residues.

Sequenced sample: blood. The chain links TRBV6-5 to TRBJ1-1; 7 bases are shared with TRBD1. The TCR comes from a woman in her 30s with Graves' ophthalmopathy. CDR3 protein: CASSKQGPVTEAFF. The DNA for the CDR3 is TGTGCCAGCAGCAAACAGGGGCCGGTCACTGAAGCTTTCTTT.